This T cell receptor beta chain derives from a study of CD8+CD57+ T cells in acquired aplastic anemia. Study-level background: Sorted CD4+ plus CD8+ cells gave DNA averaging roughly 3 ug. The study, taken as a whole, reports: There were twenty-nine CD8+ CDR3 sequences that occurred in both patients and controls. No significant difference in CD8+ Simpson's diversity was found between patients and controls.

The germline V gene encodes CDR1 SGHAT and CDR2 FQNNGV. V dropped 0 bases and J dropped 7 bases, with 21 bases sitting between them. The CDR3 has 18 amino acids. This clonotype turned up a few times. Its antigen is not identified. Genomic DNA was employed as the template in profiling TCR beta VDJ and CDR3. Each CDR3 protein gets one entry after TCRdb re-called the reads with MiXCR. The repertoire holds about 200,000 distinct CDR3 sequences, with 30% to 35% as singletons. This sequence originates from a human donor in good health, serving as a control. The material sequenced was sorted CD4+, CD8+, or CD8+CD57+ T cells (not recorded which) from PBMCs. The chain recombines TRBV11-2 with TRBJ2-2; D is possibly TRBD1 (6 bases). CDR3 region: CASSLDRGRYSRGGELFF. In DNA, the CDR3 is TGTGCCAGCAGCTTAGACAGGGGTCGCTATTCGAGGGGCGGGGAGCTGTTTTTT.